The source of this T cell receptor beta chain is a study of blood T cell repertoires in COVID-19. Study summary: COVID-19 samples from acute and convalescent phases originated in the United States, Italy and Spain. PBMCs, B-cell-depleted T cells, or T cells provided the cDNA or gDNA that made up the material.

Authors' methods: Cell counts per sample came from amplifying reference gene primers. The repertoire was sequenced with immunoSEQ multiplex PCR; TCRdb's copy has only in-frame clones and lacks some. V and J calls and clone size are copied from that table; D and trimming were computed from the DNA. Of roughly 190,000 clones listed, more than 70% are singletons. What was sequenced was peripheral blood. The TCR originated in a man aged 40-49 years with active or convalescent COVID-19.

The chain's CDR3 is CASRPRGGPETQYF. CDR3 DNA: TGTGCCAGTAGACCGCGGGGGGGCCCGGAGACCCAGTACTTC. The chain employs TRBV19 and TRBJ2-5; TRBD2 matches 9 bases. The germline gives CDR1 LNHDA, CDR2 SQIVND (reference sequence). This CDR3 comprises 14 residues. The J segment lost 5 bases and the V segment lost 6 bases, leaving 7 bases of the junction unmatched.